This TCR beta chain was identified during a study of CXCR3-negative and CXCR3-positive naive CD8 T cells. CDR1 and CDR2 (germline): MNHEY, SVGAGI. This CDR3 is built from 13 residues. On this clonotype: Antigen unknown.

Notes on the study in general: CXCR3-negative and CXCR3-positive naive cells shared comparable TRBV-TRBJ usage, but memory cells did not. Hydrophobicity was higher for TRB CDR3s found in CXCR3-positive naive cells than in CXCR3-negative naive cells. Across naive subsets, surface CD5 expression was comparable, and TCR strength was inferred from properties of the TRB CDR3.

Sorting yielded triplicates of approximately 300,000 cells for each CD8+ T cell subset. Naive CD8+ T cells carried a CD45RO-CCR7+CD27+CD95- phenotype. Carrying UMI labels, the TRB cDNA libraries were prepared through 5' RACE. After re-calling the 5' RACE reads, TCRdb lists one entry per CDR3 protein, DNA absent. The specimen's table records more than 80,000 distinct CDR3 sequences. V is TRBV6-5 and J is TRBJ2-7; TCRdb reports TRBD2, a call that lacks DNA to check it against. Sequencing was performed on naive CXCR3+ CD8+ T cells from blood. Subset given: CD45RO-CCR7+CD27+CD95- naive CD8+ T cells expressing CXCR3 (TNR3+). The TCR comes from a human donor in good health. Some clones in this sample may be carry-over from other donors' samples. The CDR3 is CASRGPPQDEQYF.